One sample yielded the 32 T cell receptor beta chains listed below, sequenced in a study of vaccination effects on CD4 cells after COVID-19. Viral peptide pools were used in the ViraFEST assay to expand antigen-specific CD4+ T cells, and sequencing came afterward. Following a roughly eleven-day culture, CD4+ T cells were purified. Profiled with immunoSEQ multiplex PCR; TCRdb holds only in-frame clones, not every one. The sample yields 23,000 or so clones, around 72% seen once. For these receptors, no antigen is known. The sample was CD4+ T cells from PBMCs cultured with HCoV-229E spike peptides, taken before COVID-19 vaccination. These receptors were obtained from a human donor who received a COVID-19 vaccine.

The V gene is TRBV30, the J gene TRBJ2-1; TRBD2 might be the D (6 bases). Trimming shortened V by 4 bases and J by 1 base, and 17 bases separated the two germline ends. The CDR3 is 16 amino acids. Looked up from germline, CDR1 is GTSNPN and CDR2 is SVGIG (reference sequence). The CDR3 is CAWKENGGGSYNEQFF. CDR3 nucleotides: TGTGCCTGGAAAGAGAACGGGGGTGGGTCCTACAATGAGCAGTTCTTC.

V usage is TRBV6-8 and J usage is TRBJ1-4, with D possibly matching TRBD1 (5 bases). This CDR3 spans 16 amino acids. Trimming took off 4 bases at V and 5 bases at J, with 17 bases between the two ends. Germline assignment: CDR1 MNHGY and CDR2 SAAAGT. This CDR3 reads CASSSQGNEGNEKLFF. CDR3 DNA sequence: TGTGCCAGCAGTTCTCAGGGTAATGAAGGAAATGAAAAACTGTTTTTT.

V gene TRBV12-3 or TRBV12-4 combines with J gene TRBJ1-2; no definite D call. Between the trimmed V and J ends, which lost 6 bases and 8 bases, there was a span of 16 bases. CDR3 size: 13 residues. DNA for the CDR3: TGTGCCAGCAGCGTTTATAGGGCGGGCGGCTACACCTTC. The encoded protein is CASSVYRAGGYTF.

This clone occurred a few times. The gene calls are TRBV2 and TRBJ2-2; 9 positions match TRBD2. CDR3 size: 15 residues. V dropped 7 bases and J dropped 4; count of bases not matched to a gene: 7. CDR1 and CDR2 from the germline V gene are SNHLY and FYNNEI. The CDR3 sequence: CASTALTSGTGELFF. For the CDR3, the DNA is TGTGCCAGCACTGCGCTGACTAGCGGCACCGGGGAGCTGTTTTTT.

The V call is TRBV2, the J call TRBJ1-1; the D gene is possibly TRBD1 (6 bases). V lost 4 bases and J lost 1, with 10 bases in between. The germline CDR1 and CDR2 sequences are SNHLY and FYNNEI. CDR3 length: 14 amino acids. DNA for the CDR3: TGTGCCAGCAGTGCCCAGGGGCGGAACACTGAAGCTTTCTTT. Its translation: CASSAQGRNTEAFF.

A few counts support this clone. The gene calls are TRBV4-1 and TRBJ1-1; 7 nucleotides match TRBD1. The CDR3 has 16 residues. Looked up from germline, CDR1 is MGHRA and CDR2 is YSYEKL. Trimming cost V 1 base and J 1 base; bases outside gene matches: 6. CDR3 DNA sequence: TGCGCCAGCAGCCAAGTGACAGGGTGGGGGAACACTGAAGCTTTCTTT. Its translation: CASSQVTGWGNTEAFF.

The rearrangement links TRBV5-1 to TRBJ2-5; D call uncertain. CDR3 length: 11 amino acids. The V end lost 2 bases, the J end lost 2 bases, and 1 base lay between the germline ends. Germline V CDR1 and CDR2: SGHRS, YFSETQ. CDR3: CASSLQETQYF. The DNA for the CDR3 is TGCGCCAGCAGCTTACAAGAGACCCAGTACTTC.

This clone was recorded a few times. The chain recombines TRBV19 with TRBJ1-5, with D perhaps matching TRBD1 (5 bases). In germline, CDR1 is LNHDA, CDR2 SQIVND (reference sequence). This CDR3 has 12 amino acids. V was trimmed by 10 bases and J by 5 bases, leaving 12 bases between them. The chain's CDR3 is CATGGIDQPQHF. The CDR3 nucleotides read TGTGCCACCGGGGGGATAGATCAGCCCCAGCATTTT.

This clone was detected only a few times. The genes are TRBV5-5 and TRBJ2-3, with 8 positions matching TRBD2. Trimming took 4 bases from V and 6 from J; bases not matched to a gene: 13. Germline CDR1 is SGHKS and CDR2 is YYEKEE (reference sequence). The CDR3 is 16 amino acids. The CDR3 region is CASSTRPWTSLDTQYF. CDR3 coding DNA: TGTGCCAGCAGCACCCGCCCGTGGACTAGCTTGGATACGCAGTATTTT.

The rearrangement uses TRBV5-1 and TRBJ2-1; D is undetermined. Per germline, CDR1 SGHRS and CDR2 YFSETQ. The CDR3 is 14 residues long. Trimming cost V 0 bases and J 6 bases, with 10 bases left between them. CDR3 bases: TGCGCCAGCAGCTTGGTTCAGGCCCGCAATGAGCAGTTCTTC. Translation gives CASSLVQARNEQFF. Variable domain in full (rest from reference TRBV5-1 and TRBJ2-1): KAGVTQTPRYLIKTRGQQVTLSCSPISGHRSVSWYQQTPGQGLQFLFEYFSETQRNKGNFPGRFSGRQFSNSRSEMNVSTLELGDSALYLCASSLVQARNEQFFGPGTRLTVL.

This rearrangement joins TRBV27 to TRBJ2-7; 10 bases align to TRBD1. V gave up 6 bases and J gave up 6 bases; unmatched junction bases: 8. Germline lookup yields CDR1 MNHEY and CDR2 SMNVEV (reference sequence). This CDR3 has 14 residues. For the CDR3, the DNA is TGTGCCAGCAGCGGTGACAGGGGGCGCCGCGAGCAGTACTTC. This translates into CASSGDRGRREQYF.

This clone was recorded once. The chain combines TRBV7-6 with TRBJ2-2; D is undetermined. Germline CDR1 and CDR2: SGHVS and FNYEAQ. The CDR3 consists of 12 residues. The V and J ends lost 11 bases and 3 bases respectively, with 10 bases between them. The CDR3 region is CAAARYTGELFF. The CDR3 DNA reads TGTGCCGCGGCCCGGTACACCGGGGAGCTGTTTTTT.

This clone was detected a few times. The V and J genes are TRBV3-1 (or the pseudogene TRBV3-2) and TRBJ2-2; D is ambiguous. Trimming cost V 1 base and J 2 bases, with 2 bases left between them. The CDR3 covers 13 residues. CDR1 is LGHDT, CDR2 YNNKEL, per germline (reference sequence). The CDR3 region has the DNA TGTGCCAGCAGCCAAGTCAACACCGGGGAGCTGTTTTTT. As protein: CASSQVNTGELFF.

The V and J genes are TRBV24-1 and TRBJ2-3, with 10 bases lining up with TRBD2. CDR3 size: 17 residues. J gave up 4 bases and V 4 bases, and 10 bases lay outside the gene matches. CDR1 and CDR2 (germline): KGHDR, SFDVKD. CDR3 coding DNA: TGTGCCACCAGTGAACTTACTAGCGGGGTGGAGTCAGATACGCAGTATTTT. It yields the protein CATSELTSGVESDTQYF.

The chain combines TRBV5-1 with TRBJ2-2; D remains unclear. The V gene's germline CDR1 is SGHRS and CDR2 YFSETQ. CDR3 size: 15 residues. Trimming took off 2 bases at V and 0 bases at J, with 8 bases between the two ends. For the CDR3, the DNA is TGCGCCAGCAGCTTAATCCAGCCGAACACCGGGGAGCTGTTTTTT. Its translation: CASSLIQPNTGELFF.

The chain combines TRBV10-3 with TRBJ2-3; TRBD1 aligns across 7 bases. Trimming removed 11 bases from V and 1 base from J; junction bases left unmatched: 3. Germline lookup yields CDR1 ENHRY and CDR2 SYGVKD. The CDR3 is made up of 12 amino acids. For the CDR3, the DNA is TGTGCCTCCGGACAGGGCACAGATACGCAGTATTTT. It is translated as CASGQGTDTQYF.

V and J are TRBV14 and TRBJ2-7; no firm D call. CDR3 size: 13 residues. Germline V gene sequence: CDR1 SGHDN, CDR2 FVKESK. V lost 0 bases and J 6 bases, leaving 9 bases between the germline ends. The CDR3 DNA reads TGTGCCAGCAGCCAAGATAGGCTGGGCGAGCAGTACTTC. It encodes CASSQDRLGEQYF. Full variable domain (remainder filled in from reference TRBV14 and TRBJ2-7): EAGVTQFPSHSVIEKGQTVTLRCDPISGHDNLYWYRRVMGKEIKFLLHFVKESKQDESGMPNNRFLAERTGGTYSTLKVQPAELEDSGVYFCASSQDRLGEQYFGPGTRLTVT.

Comment on this clone: The DNA is left out, because the CDR3 cannot be placed on it with certainty; the CDR3 is given as TCRdb lists it. The chain combines TRBV12-3 or TRBV12-4 with TRBJ1-2. The CDR3 has 13 residues if both end residues are counted. The CDR3 region is CASSTSANYGYTF.

This clone was picked up a small number of times. This chain uses TRBV6-6 with TRBJ2-7; the D gene is possibly TRBD2 (5 bases). CDR3 length: 13 amino acids. V was clipped by 9 bases and J by 0 bases, with 12 bases between them. Germline assignment: CDR1 MNHNY and CDR2 SVGAGI (reference sequence). The CDR3 DNA is TGTGCCAGTCGGGATTATATCTCCTACGAGCAGTACTTC. It encodes CASRDYISYEQYF.

A remark on this clone: One end of the junction is discordant with germline, which a read error may explain. The V call is TRBV4-1, the J call TRBJ2-7; D gene uncertain. Germline V CDR1 and CDR2: MGHRA, YSYEKL. The CDR3 totals 9 residues. CDR3 sequence (DNA): TGCGCCAGCAGCCAAGATAAAAGATTC. Translated, it gives CASSQDKRF.

The J gene is TRBJ2-3, the V gene TRBV6-4; D unresolved. V was shortened by 3 bases and J by 2 bases, with 9 bases between the two germline ends. This CDR3 is 14 amino acids long. Germline CDR1 reads MRHNA; CDR2 reads SNTAGT. DNA of the CDR3: TGTGCCAGCAGTGATTTGGGCTTCACAGATACGCAGTATTTT. This sequence encodes CASSDLGFTDTQYF.

This clone was observed a handful of times. V gene TRBV7-9 combines with J gene TRBJ1-1; D possibly corresponds to TRBD1 (5 bases). The CDR3 extends over 14 amino acids. V dropped 4 bases and J dropped 1 base, with 10 bases sitting between them. Germline V gene lookup returns CDR1 SEHNR and CDR2 FQNEAQ (reference sequence). The CDR3 is CASSSRAWNTEAFF. The CDR3 DNA sequence: TGTGCCAGCAGCTCCAGGGCTTGGAACACTGAAGCTTTCTTT.

The rearrangement uses TRBV9 and TRBJ2-6; 11 bases align to TRBD1. The germline V gene has CDR1 SGDLS and CDR2 YYNGEE. The CDR3 is made up of 18 amino acids. The V segment lost 2 bases and the J segment 1 base; nucleotides outside the gene matches: 5. The CDR3 loop is CASSVRDRGESGANVLTF. The DNA for the CDR3 is TGTGCCAGCAGCGTTAGGGACAGGGGGGAATCTGGGGCCAACGTCCTGACTTTC.

The CDR3 sequence is CASSPQESSYEQYF. Here the CDR3 DNA reads TGTGCCAGCAGCCCCCAGGAGAGCTCCTACGAGCAGTACTTC. The genes are TRBV7-9 and TRBJ2-7; D gene unclear. The germline V gene has CDR1 SEHNR and CDR2 FQNEAQ (reference sequence). The CDR3 extends over 14 amino acids. Trimming cost V 5 bases and J 0 bases, with 11 bases left between them.

This chain uses TRBV6-5 with TRBJ1-2; 7 bases are a match to TRBD1. Per germline, CDR1 MNHEY and CDR2 SVGAGI. The ends lost 8 bases at V and 6 bases at J; junction bases unmatched: 15. CDR3 size: 15 residues. The CDR3: CASATFKQGFHGYTF. The CDR3 nucleotides read TGTGCCAGCGCCACATTTAAACAGGGGTTTCATGGCTACACCTTC.

This clone has a single count. This chain links TRBV4-1 with TRBJ2-2, with 8 bases lining up with TRBD1. Trimming took 1 base from V and 5 from J; bases not matched to a gene: 9. Per germline, CDR1 MGHRA and CDR2 YSYEKL. The CDR3 has 17 residues. CDR3 sequence reads: CASSQGNGQGRTGELFF. The CDR3 nucleotides read TGCGCCAGCAGCCAAGGAAACGGACAGGGCCGGACCGGGGAGCTGTTTTTT.

The chain is built from TRBV18 and TRBJ2-1; TRBD2 aligns across 9 bases. The ends lost 2 bases at V and 6 bases at J; junction bases unmatched: 8. The CDR3 totals 16 residues. Germline V CDR1 and CDR2: KGHSH, LQKENI. The CDR3 loop is CASSPDLGGGANEQFF. The CDR3 DNA sequence: TGTGCCAGCTCACCAGACTTGGGCGGGGGGGCCAATGAGCAGTTCTTC.

V usage is TRBV5-5 and J usage is TRBJ1-2; D is perhaps TRBD1 (5 bases). The CDR3 has 14 amino acids. Germline CDR1 reads SGHKS; CDR2 reads YYEKEE (reference sequence). Trimming removed 7 bases from V and 8 bases from J, with 21 bases in between. CDR3 DNA: TGTGCCAGCTTGGGAGTGGGGGGAACTAGCGGCTACACCTTC. Its protein product is CASLGVGGTSGYTF.

V is TRBV5-1 and J is TRBJ2-3; 8 bases align to TRBD2. Germline lookup yields CDR1 SGHRS and CDR2 YFSETQ. The CDR3 is 14 amino acids. The V gene end was trimmed by 4 bases and the J gene end by 3 bases; junction bases not matched to a gene: 4. CDR3 DNA sequence: TGCGCCAGCAGCACCGGGACTAGAACAGATACGCAGTATTTT. It encodes CASSTGTRTDTQYF. Together with reference TRBV5-1 and TRBJ2-3, the CDR3 gives the full variable domain: KAGVTQTPRYLIKTRGQQVTLSCSPISGHRSVSWYQQTPGQGLQFLFEYFSETQRNKGNFPGRFSGRQFSNSRSEMNVSTLELGDSALYLCASSTGTRTDTQYFGPGTRLTVL.

The V call is TRBV12-5, the J call TRBJ2-1; D perhaps matches TRBD1 (5 bases). Trimming took off 6 bases at V and 6 bases at J, with 18 bases between the two ends. This CDR3 has 15 residues. CDR1 and CDR2 from the germline V gene are LGHNT and FRNRAP. CDR3: CASGVDRTALNEQFF. For the CDR3, the DNA is TGTGCTAGTGGCGTAGACAGAACCGCTCTCAATGAGCAGTTCTTC.

The V call is TRBV5-1, the J call TRBJ1-2, with TRBD1 identical over 7 bases. The CDR3 runs to 14 residues. Trimming at V came to 3 bases and at J to 4 bases, leaving 6 bases not matched to a gene. The V gene's germline CDR1 is SGHRS and CDR2 YFSETQ. The CDR3, as DNA: TGCGCCAGCAGCTCAACAGGGGACATCTATGGCTACACCTTC. This translates into CASSSTGDIYGYTF.

The CDR3: CSVVPRGAGGTDTQYF. CDR3 coding DNA: TGCAGCGTTGTACCCCGTGGGGCGGGAGGGACAGATACGCAGTATTTT. The chain couples TRBV29-1 to TRBJ2-3; TRBD2 aligns across 9 bases. Per the germline V gene, CDR1 is SQVTM and CDR2 is ANQGSEA. The CDR3 is 16 residues long. With V trimmed by 4 bases and J by 3 bases, 11 bases remained unmatched.